This record concerns one TCR beta chain sequence. Its antigen has not been determined. Nothing much larger sits one base from this clone, and base qualities are not available. The cysteine opens and the phenylalanine closes a CDR3 of 14 amino acids. Just CDR3 DNA is preserved here, 42 bases in frame from base 1. The germline V gene provides CDR1 SGDLS and CDR2 YYNGEE. Trimming removed 4 bases from V and 2 bases from J, leaving 11 bases between the germline ends. These data originate in a study of molecular identifiers for immune sequencing clone quantification (dated by TCRdb to the late 2010s). Study-level background: For a replicate experiment, RNA from 20,000 or 100,000 naive CD8 T cells was divided into five aliquots, of which four were sequenced. The study was a methods study using CD8 T cells to benchmark molecular-identifier clustering-based TCR repertoire sequencing (MIDCIRS) and TCR RNA copy counting. Findings and caveats that apply to the study as a whole: Spiked-in Jurkat TCR RNA equivalent to a single cell was reported to be detectable even among 800,000 to 1,000,000 naive CD8 T cells. The naive libraries included spiked-in Jurkat TCR RNA (about 11 copies' worth), and this RNA is not part of the donor repertoire. When barcode sub-clustering was not used, chimeric consensus sequences inflated TCR diversity, with chimeras reaching as high as 47%. Highly expanded clone sizes could be underestimated if identical TCR molecules share a barcode. Around 2.8 recovered TCR RNA copies per cell were obtained by modeling, versus around 10 by digital PCR, implying a capture efficiency of roughly 32%. In CMV-specific effector cells, over 97% of molecules were held by clones above 20 RNA copies, whereas under 1% of molecules were held by such clones in naive cells.

Receptor libraries were prepared by PCR. Sequenced on a NextSeq 500. Bulk TCR libraries were generated as previously described, with the TCR primers listed in Table S5 used. Purification of total RNA was performed with the Qiagen AllPrep DNA/RNA kit. Before analysis, reads from multiple sequencing runs of one library were combined. The published analysis was carried out like this. Reads were retained only if the reads had an exact TCR constant sequence, and the retained reads were trimmed to 150 nt and grouped according to their 12-nt molecular barcodes. Reads in each barcode group were sub-clustered using a 15% Levenshtein threshold, and a quality-weighted consensus sequence was built for each RNA molecule. Non-functional sequences were filtered out, along with any lower-count sequence sitting one edit away from another sequence. Barcode sub-clusters with fewer than 20% of the maximum read count were removed, based on fitting two negative binomial distributions. TCRdb reprocessing: public reads trimmed at Q25 with fastp, clones called with MiXCR, in-frame beta chains kept. Rows merge per CDR3 protein into single entries with the most common DNA and genes. The V and J calls, along with clone size, are taken from TCRdb and not from the paper's own processing. Present in this sample are over 300,000 distinct CDR3 sequences, roughly a quarter of which were seen just once. Jointly, the top ten make up 0.65% to 0.95% of the sample.

Libraries of naive CD8 T cells were built from approximately 20,000 to 980,000 sorted cells, with 10%, 30% or 50% of the purified RNA used. On a BD FACSAria II, naive CD8 T cells were FACS-sorted as CD8+CD4-CCR7+CD45RA+ and collected into RLT Plus buffer. To test detection sensitivity, Jurkat RNA equivalent to under 12 TCR copies was spiked into samples of roughly 18,000-1,000,000 naive CD8 T cells. Enrichment of CD8 T cells was performed with RosetteSep CD8+ T Cell Enrichment Cocktail and Ficoll-Paque, after which ACK red cell lysis was carried out. The source material was naive CD8+ T cells from blood, with Jurkat cell RNA spiked in. The cell subset or site tag for this specimen amounts to: FACS-sorted CD8+CD4-CCR7+CD45RA+ naive T cells. The rearrangement combines TRBV9 with TRBJ2-3; the D region possibly corresponds to TRBD1 (6 bases align). This receptor was taken from a human donor in good health. Some libraries in this study had Jurkat cell RNA spiked in. The CDR3 protein: CASSQQGSTDTQYF. The DNA sequence reads TGTGCCAGCAGCCAACAGGGTTCCACAGATACGCAGTATTTT. The CDR3, completed at both ends by the reference TRBV9 and TRBJ2-3 genes, gives the full variable domain DSGVTQTPKHLITATGQRVTLRCSPRSGDLSVYWYQQSLDQGLQFLIQYYNGEERAKGNILERFSAQQFPDLHSELNLSSLELGDSALYFCASSQQGSTDTQYFGPGTRLTVL.